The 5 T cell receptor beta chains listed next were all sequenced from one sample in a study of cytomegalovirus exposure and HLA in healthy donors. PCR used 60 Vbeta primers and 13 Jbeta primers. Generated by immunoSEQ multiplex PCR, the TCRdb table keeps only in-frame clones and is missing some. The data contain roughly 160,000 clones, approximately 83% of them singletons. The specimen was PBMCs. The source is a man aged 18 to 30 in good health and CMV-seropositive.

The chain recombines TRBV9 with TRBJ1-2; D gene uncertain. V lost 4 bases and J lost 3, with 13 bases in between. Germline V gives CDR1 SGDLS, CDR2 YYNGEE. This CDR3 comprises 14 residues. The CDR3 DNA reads TGTGCCAGCAGCCCCCAGGCCTCTGACTATGGCTACACCTTC. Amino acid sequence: CASSPQASDYGYTF.

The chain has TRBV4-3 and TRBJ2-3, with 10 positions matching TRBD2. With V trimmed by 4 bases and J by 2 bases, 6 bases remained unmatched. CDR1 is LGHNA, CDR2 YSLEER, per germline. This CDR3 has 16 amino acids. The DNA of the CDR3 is TGCGCCAGCAGCCTCGAGCGGGGGGGCTCCACAGATACGCAGTATTTT. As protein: CASSLERGGSTDTQYF.

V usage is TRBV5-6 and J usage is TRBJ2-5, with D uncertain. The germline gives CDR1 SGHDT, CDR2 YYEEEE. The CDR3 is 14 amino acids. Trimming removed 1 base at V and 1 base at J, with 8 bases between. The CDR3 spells CASSLNGVQETQYF. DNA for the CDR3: TGTGCCAGCAGCTTGAACGGAGTCCAAGAGACCCAGTACTTC.

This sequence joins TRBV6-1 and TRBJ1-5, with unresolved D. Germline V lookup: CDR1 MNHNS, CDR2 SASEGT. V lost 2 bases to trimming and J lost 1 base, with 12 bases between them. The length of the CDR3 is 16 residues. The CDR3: CASSERGGLSNQPQHF. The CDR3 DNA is TGTGCCAGCAGTGAACGGGGAGGGTTGAGCAATCAGCCCCAGCATTTT.

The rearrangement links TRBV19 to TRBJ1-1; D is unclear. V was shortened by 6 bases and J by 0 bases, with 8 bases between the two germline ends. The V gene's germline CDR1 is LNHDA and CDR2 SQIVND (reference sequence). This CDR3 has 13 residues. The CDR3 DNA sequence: TGTGCCAGTAGCAGCGTGGTGAACACTGAAGCTTTCTTT. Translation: CASSSVVNTEAFF.